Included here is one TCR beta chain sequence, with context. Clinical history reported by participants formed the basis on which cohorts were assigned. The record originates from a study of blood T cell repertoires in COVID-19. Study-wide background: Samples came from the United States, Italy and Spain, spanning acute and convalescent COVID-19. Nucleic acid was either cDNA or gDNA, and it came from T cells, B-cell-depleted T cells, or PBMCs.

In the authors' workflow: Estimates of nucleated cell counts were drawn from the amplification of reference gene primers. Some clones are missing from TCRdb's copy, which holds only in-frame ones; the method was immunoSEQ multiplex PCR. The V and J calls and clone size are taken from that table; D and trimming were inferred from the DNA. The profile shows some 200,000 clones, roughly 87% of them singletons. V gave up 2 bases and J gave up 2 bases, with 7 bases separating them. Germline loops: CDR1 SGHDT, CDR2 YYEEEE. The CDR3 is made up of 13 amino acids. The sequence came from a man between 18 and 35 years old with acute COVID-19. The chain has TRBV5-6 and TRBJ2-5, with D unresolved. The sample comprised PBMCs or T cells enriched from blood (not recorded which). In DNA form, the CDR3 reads TGTGCCAGCAGCTTAATAGCACAAGAGACCCAGTACTTC. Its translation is CASSLIAQETQYF.